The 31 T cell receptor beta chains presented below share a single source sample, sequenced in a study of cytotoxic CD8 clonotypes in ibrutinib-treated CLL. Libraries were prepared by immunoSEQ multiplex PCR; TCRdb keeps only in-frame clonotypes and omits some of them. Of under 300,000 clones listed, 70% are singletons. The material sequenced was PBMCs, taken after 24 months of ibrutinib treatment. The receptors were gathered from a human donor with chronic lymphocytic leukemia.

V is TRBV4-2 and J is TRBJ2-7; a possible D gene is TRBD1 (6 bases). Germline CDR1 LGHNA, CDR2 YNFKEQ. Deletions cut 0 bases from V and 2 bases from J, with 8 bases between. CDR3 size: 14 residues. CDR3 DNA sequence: TGTGCCAGCAGCCAAGATAGGACAGCCTACGAGCAGTACTTC. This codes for CASSQDRTAYEQYF.

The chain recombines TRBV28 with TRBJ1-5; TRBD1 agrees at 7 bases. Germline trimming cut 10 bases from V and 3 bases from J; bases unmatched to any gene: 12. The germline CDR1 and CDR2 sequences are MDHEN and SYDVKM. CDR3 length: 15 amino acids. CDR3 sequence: CAITKKQGSNQPQHF. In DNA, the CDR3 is TGTGCCATCACGAAGAAACAGGGGTCCAATCAGCCCCAGCATTTT.

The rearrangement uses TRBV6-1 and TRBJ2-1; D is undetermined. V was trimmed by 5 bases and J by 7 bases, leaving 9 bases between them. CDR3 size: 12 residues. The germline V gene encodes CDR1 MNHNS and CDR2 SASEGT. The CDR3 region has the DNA TGTGCCAGCAGTCCTCGTCGGAATGAGCAGTTCTTC. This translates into CASSPRRNEQFF.

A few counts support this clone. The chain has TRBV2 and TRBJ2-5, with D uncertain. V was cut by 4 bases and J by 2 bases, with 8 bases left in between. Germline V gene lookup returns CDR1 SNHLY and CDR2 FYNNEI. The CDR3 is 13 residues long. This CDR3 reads CASSVNSQETQYF. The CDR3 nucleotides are TGTGCCAGCAGTGTGAACAGTCAAGAGACCCAGTACTTC.

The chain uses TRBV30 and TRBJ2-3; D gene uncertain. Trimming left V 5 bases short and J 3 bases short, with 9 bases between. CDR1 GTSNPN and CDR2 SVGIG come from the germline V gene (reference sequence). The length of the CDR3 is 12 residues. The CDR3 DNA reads TGTGCCTGGGAAGACGCGACAGATACGCAGTATTTT. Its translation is CAWEDATDTQYF. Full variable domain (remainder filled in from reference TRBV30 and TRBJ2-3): SQTIHQWPATLVQPVGSPLSLECTVEGTSNPNLYWYRQAAGRGLQLLFYSVGIGQISSEVPQNLSASRPQDRQFILSSKKLLLSDSGFYLCAWEDATDTQYFGPGTRLTVL.

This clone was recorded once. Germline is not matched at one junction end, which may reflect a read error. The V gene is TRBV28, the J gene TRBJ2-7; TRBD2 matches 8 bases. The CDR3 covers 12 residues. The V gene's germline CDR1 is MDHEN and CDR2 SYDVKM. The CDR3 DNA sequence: TGTGCCAGCAAGCGGGCGACTAGCGCACAGTCCTTC. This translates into CASKRATSAQSF.

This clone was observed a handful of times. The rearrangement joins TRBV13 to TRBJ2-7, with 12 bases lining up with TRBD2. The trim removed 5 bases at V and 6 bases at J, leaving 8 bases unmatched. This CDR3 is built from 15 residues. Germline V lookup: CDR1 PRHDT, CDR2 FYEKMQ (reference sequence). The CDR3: CASSHLAGGLGEQYF. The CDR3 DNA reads TGTGCCAGCAGCCACCTAGCGGGAGGGCTTGGCGAGCAGTACTTC.

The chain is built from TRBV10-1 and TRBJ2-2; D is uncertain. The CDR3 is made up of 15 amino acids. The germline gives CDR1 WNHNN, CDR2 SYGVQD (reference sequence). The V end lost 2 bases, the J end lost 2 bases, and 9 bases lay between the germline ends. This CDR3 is CASSEVRGNTGELFF. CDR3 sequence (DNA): TGCGCCAGCAGTGAGGTTCGCGGAAACACCGGGGAGCTGTTTTTT.

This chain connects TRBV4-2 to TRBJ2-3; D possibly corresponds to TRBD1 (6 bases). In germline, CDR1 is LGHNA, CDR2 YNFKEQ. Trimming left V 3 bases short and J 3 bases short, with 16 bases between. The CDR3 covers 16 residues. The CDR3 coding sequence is TGTGCCAGCAGCCAGACCAGGGGTCTGAGGACAGATACGCAGTATTTT. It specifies CASSQTRGLRTDTQYF.

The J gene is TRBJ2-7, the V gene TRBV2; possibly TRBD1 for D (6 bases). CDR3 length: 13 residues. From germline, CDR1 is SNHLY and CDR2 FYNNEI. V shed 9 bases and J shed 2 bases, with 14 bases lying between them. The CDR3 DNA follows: TGTGCCAGGTCCGGGACAACAGCCTACGAGCAGTACTTC. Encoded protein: CARSGTTAYEQYF.

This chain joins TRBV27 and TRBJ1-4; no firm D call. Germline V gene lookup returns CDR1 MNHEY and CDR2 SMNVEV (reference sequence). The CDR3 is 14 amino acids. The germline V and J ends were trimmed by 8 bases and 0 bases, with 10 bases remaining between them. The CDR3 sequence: CASGRTATNEKLFF. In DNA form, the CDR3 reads TGTGCCAGCGGCCGGACCGCAACTAATGAAAAACTGTTTTTT.

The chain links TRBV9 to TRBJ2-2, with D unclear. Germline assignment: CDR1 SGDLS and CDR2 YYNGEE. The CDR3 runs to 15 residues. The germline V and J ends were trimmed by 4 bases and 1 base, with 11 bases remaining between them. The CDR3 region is CASSFAGENTGELFF. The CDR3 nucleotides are TGTGCCAGCAGCTTCGCCGGAGAGAACACCGGGGAGCTGTTTTTT.

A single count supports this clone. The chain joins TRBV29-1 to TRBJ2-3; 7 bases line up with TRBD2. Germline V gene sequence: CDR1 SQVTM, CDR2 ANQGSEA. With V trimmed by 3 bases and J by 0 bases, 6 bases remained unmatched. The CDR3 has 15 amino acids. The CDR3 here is CSVEGGGSSTDTQYF. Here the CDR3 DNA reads TGCAGCGTTGAGGGGGGGGGATCTAGCACAGATACGCAGTATTTT.

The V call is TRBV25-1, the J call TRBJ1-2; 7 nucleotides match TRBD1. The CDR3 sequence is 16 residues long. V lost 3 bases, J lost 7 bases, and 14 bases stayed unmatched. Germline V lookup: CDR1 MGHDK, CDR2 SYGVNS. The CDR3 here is CASSDFRQGGTGGYTF. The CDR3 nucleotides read TGTGCCAGCAGTGATTTTAGACAGGGAGGCACTGGTGGCTACACCTTC.

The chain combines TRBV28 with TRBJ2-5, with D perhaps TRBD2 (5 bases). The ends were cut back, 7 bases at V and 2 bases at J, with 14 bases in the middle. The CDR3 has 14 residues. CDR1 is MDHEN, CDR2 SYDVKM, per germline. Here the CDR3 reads CASTPWRAQETQYF. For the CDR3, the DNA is TGTGCCAGCACCCCTTGGCGGGCGCAAGAGACCCAGTACTTC.

The CDR3 nucleotides read TGCAGCGTACGACTAGTCGCGGAGACCCAGTACTTC. Translated, it gives CSVRLVAETQYF. The V and J genes are TRBV29-1 and TRBJ2-5; D possibly corresponds to TRBD2 (6 bases). The germline V gene has CDR1 SQVTM and CDR2 ANQGSEA. The length of the CDR3 is 12 residues. With 6 bases removed from V and 5 bases from J, the gap between germline ends came to 13 bases.

CDR3 DNA: TGTGCCAGTAGGTTTCAGGGAGGGGGCTCTGGGGCCAACGTCCTGACTTTC. This codes for CASRFQGGGSGANVLTF. V and J are TRBV19 and TRBJ2-6; TRBD2 is a possible D gene (7 bases). V was pared by 6 bases and J by 0 bases, with 15 bases between. The CDR3 totals 17 residues. CDR1 LNHDA and CDR2 SQIVND come from the germline V gene (reference sequence).

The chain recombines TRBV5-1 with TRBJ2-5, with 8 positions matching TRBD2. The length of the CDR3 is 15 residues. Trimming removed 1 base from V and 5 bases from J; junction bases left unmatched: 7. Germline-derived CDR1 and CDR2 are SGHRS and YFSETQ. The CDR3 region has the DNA TGCGCCAGCAGCTTGAGACTAGCGCTATTGGAGACCCAGTACTTC. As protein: CASSLRLALLETQYF.

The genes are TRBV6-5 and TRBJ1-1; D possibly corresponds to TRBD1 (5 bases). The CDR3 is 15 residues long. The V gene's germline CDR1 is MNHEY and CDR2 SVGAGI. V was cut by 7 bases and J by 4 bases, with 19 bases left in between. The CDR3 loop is CASTLSGGGATEAFF. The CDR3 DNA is TGTGCCAGCACCCTATCCGGGGGAGGGGCCACTGAAGCTTTCTTT.

In DNA form, the CDR3 reads TGCGCCAGCAGCCTTCCGCCAGGGCCCTCTGGGGCCAACGTCCTGACTTTC. It codes for CASSLPPGPSGANVLTF. The chain recombines TRBV5-1 with TRBJ2-6; the D gene is possibly TRBD1 (5 bases). The CDR3 length is 17 residues. Germline V CDR1 and CDR2: SGHRS, YFSETQ. V was cut by 4 bases and J by 0 bases, with 14 bases left in between.

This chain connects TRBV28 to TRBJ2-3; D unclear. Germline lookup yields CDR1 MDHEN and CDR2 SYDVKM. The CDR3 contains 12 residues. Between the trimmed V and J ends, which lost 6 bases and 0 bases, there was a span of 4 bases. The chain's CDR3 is CASRTSTDTQYF. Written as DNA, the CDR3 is TGTGCCAGCAGAACTAGCACAGATACGCAGTATTTT.

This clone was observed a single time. CDR3 sequence (DNA): TGTGCCAGCAGCTTCTCTGTCGGGGCTGGGCAGCCCCAGCATTTT. It specifies CASSFSVGAGQPQHF. V and J are TRBV7-6 and TRBJ1-5, with D tentatively TRBD1 (5 bases). Between the trimmed V and J ends, which lost 3 bases and 7 bases, there was a span of 16 bases. CDR1 is SGHVS, CDR2 FNYEAQ, per germline. The CDR3 has 15 residues.

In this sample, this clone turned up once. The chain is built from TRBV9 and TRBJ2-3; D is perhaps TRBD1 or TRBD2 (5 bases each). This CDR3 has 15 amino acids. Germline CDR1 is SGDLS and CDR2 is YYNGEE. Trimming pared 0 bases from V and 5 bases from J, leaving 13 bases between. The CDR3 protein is CASSVGWGSEDTQYF. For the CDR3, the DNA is TGTGCCAGCAGCGTAGGTTGGGGGAGTGAAGATACGCAGTATTTT.

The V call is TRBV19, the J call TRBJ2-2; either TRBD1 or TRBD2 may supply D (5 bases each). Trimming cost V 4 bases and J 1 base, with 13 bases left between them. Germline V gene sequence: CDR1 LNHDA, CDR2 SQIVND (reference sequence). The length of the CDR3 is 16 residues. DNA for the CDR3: TGTGCCAGTAGTAGAATCCGGGACGGGAACACCGGGGAGCTGTTTTTT. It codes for CASSRIRDGNTGELFF.

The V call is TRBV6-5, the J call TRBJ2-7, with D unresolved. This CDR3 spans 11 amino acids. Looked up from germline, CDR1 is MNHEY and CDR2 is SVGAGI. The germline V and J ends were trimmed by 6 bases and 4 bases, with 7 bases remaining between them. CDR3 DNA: TGTGCCAGCAGGGGCGGATACGAGCAGTACTTC. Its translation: CASRGGYEQYF.

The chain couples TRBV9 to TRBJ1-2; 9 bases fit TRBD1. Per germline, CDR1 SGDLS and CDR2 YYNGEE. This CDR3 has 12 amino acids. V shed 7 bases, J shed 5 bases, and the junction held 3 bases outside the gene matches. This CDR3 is CASGDRVYGYTF. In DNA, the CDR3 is TGTGCCAGCGGGGACAGGGTTTATGGCTACACCTTC.

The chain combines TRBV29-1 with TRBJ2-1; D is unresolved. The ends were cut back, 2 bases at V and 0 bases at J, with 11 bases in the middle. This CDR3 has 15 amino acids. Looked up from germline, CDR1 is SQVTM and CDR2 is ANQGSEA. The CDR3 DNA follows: TGCAGCGTTGAAATGGTCTTCAGCTCCTACAATGAGCAGTTCTTC. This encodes CSVEMVFSSYNEQFF.

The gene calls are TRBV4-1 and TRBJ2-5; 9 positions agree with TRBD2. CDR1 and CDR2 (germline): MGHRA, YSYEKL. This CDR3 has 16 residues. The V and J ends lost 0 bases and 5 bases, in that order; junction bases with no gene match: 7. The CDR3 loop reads CASSQEGTSTRETQYF. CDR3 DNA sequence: TGCGCCAGCAGCCAAGAAGGGACTAGCACTCGGGAGACCCAGTACTTC.

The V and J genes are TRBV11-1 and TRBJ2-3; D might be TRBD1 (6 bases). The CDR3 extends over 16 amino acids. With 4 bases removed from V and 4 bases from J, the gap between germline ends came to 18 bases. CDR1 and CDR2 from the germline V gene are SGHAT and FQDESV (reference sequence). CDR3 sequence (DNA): TGTGCCAGCAGCTCCCAGCCCCACAGGGTGGCAGATACGCAGTATTTT. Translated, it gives CASSSQPHRVADTQYF.

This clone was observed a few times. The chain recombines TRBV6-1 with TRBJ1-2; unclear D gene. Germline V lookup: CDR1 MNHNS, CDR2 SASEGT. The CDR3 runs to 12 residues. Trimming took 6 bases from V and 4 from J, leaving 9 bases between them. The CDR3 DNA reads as TGTGCCAGCAGACCGGGCCTCTATGGCTACACCTTC. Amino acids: CASRPGLYGYTF.

The CDR3 coding sequence is TGTGCCAGCAGCGCCACTAGCTTAAAGACCTACGAGCAGTACTTC. This sequence encodes CASSATSLKTYEQYF. This rearrangement joins TRBV9 to TRBJ2-7, with D possibly matching TRBD2 (6 bases). Germline V gene data show CDR1 as SGDLS and CDR2 as YYNGEE. The CDR3 sequence is 15 residues long. The V end was cut by 3 bases, the J end by 2 bases, with 15 bases between.